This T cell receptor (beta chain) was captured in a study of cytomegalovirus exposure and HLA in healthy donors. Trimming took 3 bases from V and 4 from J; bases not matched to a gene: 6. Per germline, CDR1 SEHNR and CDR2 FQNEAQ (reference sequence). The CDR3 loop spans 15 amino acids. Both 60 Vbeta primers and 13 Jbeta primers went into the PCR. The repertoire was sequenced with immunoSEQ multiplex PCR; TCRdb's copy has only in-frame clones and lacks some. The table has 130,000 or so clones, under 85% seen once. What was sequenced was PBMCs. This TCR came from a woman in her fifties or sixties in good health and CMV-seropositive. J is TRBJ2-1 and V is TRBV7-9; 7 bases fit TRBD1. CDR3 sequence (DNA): TGTGCCAGCAGCTTTGACAGGGATCGTTACAATGAGCAGTTCTTC. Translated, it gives CASSFDRDRYNEQFF. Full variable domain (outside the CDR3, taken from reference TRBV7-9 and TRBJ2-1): DTGVSQNPRHKITKRGQNVTFRCDPISEHNRLYWYRQTLGQGPEFLTYFQNEAQLEKSRLLSDRFSAERPKGSFSTLEIQRTEQGDSAMYLCASSFDRDRYNEQFFGPGTRLTVL.